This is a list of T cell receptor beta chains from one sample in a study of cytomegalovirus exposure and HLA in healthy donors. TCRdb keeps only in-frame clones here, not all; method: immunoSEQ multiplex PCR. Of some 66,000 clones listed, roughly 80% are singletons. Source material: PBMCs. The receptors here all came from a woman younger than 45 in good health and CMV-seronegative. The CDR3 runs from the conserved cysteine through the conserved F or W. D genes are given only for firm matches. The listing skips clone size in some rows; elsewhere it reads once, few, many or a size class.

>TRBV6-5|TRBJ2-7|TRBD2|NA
TGTGCCAGCAGTAGCGGGGGAAGCTCCTACGAGCAGTACTTC
CASSSGGSSYEQYF
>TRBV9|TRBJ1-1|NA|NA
TGTGCCAGCAGCGTAGCAAGTGGGGCGGAAGCTTTCTTT
CASSVASGAEAFF
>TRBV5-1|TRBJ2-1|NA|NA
TGCGCCAGCAGCTTGGAAGATACTGCCTACAATGAGCAGTTCTTC
CASSLEDTAYNEQFF
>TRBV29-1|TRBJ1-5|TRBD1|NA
TGCAGCGTTGGACAGGGGGACAATCAGCCCCAGCATTTT
CSVGQGDNQPQHF
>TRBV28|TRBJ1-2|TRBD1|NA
TGTGCCAGCCGATCAAGCCGGGTACAGGGGCTAGGCTACACCTTC
CASRSSRVQGLGYTF
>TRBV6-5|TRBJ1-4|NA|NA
TGTGCCAGCAGTTACGATAGGGACGGGGGGGAAAAACTGTTTTTT
CASSYDRDGGEKLFF
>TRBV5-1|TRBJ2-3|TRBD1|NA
TGCGCCAGCAGCCCGGGGACAGCCACTAGCACAGATACGCAGTATTTT
CASSPGTATSTDTQYF
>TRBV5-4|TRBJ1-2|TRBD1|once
TGTGCCAGCAGCCCGCGGACAGGGGTTTGGTATGGCTACACCTTC
CASSPRTGVWYGYTF
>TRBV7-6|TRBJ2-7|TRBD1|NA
TGTGCCAGCAGCTCCTTATGGAGGGACAGGGGATACGAGCAGTACTTC
CASSSLWRDRGYEQYF
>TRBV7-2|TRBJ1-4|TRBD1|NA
TGTGCCAGCAGCTTGGGACAGGGTGCGGCGCCAACTAATGAAAAACTGTTTTTT
CASSLGQGAAPTNEKLFF
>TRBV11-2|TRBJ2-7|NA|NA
TGTGCCAGCACCGCAAAGGGGTACCTCTACTACGAGCAGTACTTC
CASTAKGYLYYEQYF
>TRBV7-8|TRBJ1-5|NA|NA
TGTGCCAGCAGCCCAACGCAGGCAAATCAGCCCCAGCATTTT
CASSPTQANQPQHF
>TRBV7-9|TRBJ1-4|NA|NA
TGTGCCAGCAGCTTAGTAGGGGAGGATGAAAAACTGTTTTTT
CASSLVGEDEKLFF
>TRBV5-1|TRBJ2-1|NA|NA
TGCGCCAGCAGCCCCGTCGGGGGATCCAACAATGAGCAGTTCTTC
CASSPVGGSNNEQFF
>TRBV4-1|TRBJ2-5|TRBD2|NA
TGCGCCAGCAGCCAAGGACTAGCGGAAGAGACCCAGTACTTC
CASSQGLAEETQYF
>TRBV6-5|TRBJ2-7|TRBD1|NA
TGTGCCAGCACTCCGGGACAGGGTTTCAACGAGCAGTACTTC
CASTPGQGFNEQYF
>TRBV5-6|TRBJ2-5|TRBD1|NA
TGTGCCAGCAGAAACAGGGGTGGCCAAGAGACCCAGTACTTC
CASRNRGGQETQYF
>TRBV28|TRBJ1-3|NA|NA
TGTGCCAGCAGTTCCCGTGACACGCTCTCTGGAAACACCATATATTTT
CASSSRDTLSGNTIYF
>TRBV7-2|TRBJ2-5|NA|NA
TGTGCCAGCAGCTTAGCGGTGACACCGGAGACCCAGTACTTC
CASSLAVTPETQYF
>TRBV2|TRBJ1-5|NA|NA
TGTGCCACCCTAGGCGGGATCAATCAGCCCCAGCATTTT
CATLGGINQPQHF
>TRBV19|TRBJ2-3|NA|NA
TGTGCCAGTAGTATAGCAAGCACAGATACGCAGTATTTT
CASSIASTDTQYF
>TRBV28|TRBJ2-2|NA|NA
TGTGCCAGCAGTCCCCCCCGGGGGAGATACACCGGGGAGCTGTTTTTT
CASSPPRGRYTGELFF
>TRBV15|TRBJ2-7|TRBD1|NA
TGTGCCACCAGCGAGCCGGGACAGCTCCGAACCTACGAGCAGTACTTC
CATSEPGQLRTYEQYF
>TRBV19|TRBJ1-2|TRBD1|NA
TGTGCCAGTAGTATACAGGGGGCTAGTGGCTACACCTTC
CASSIQGASGYTF
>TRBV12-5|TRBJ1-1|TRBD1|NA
TGTGCTAGTGGACTGGGACAGAAGGGCACTGAAGCTTTCTTT
CASGLGQKGTEAFF
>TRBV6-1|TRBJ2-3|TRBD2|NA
TGTGCCAGCTCTCAGCGGGGGGCCCACACAGATACGCAGTATTTT
CASSQRGAHTDTQYF
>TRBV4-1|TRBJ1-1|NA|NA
TGCGCCAGCAGCCAAGACAGGGTATCGTTCGTGAACACTGAAGCTTTCTTT
CASSQDRVSFVNTEAFF
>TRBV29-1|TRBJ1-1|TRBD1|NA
TGCAGCGTTCAGGCAGGGGGGATCACTGAAGCTTTCTTT
CSVQAGGITEAFF
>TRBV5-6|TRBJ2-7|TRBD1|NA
TGTGCCAGCAGCTTTATCCGGGACAGGGGAAGCTACGAGCAGTACTTC
CASSFIRDRGSYEQYF
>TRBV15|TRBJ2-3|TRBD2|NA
TGTGCCACCAGCACACCAGGAGCGGGGGGAAACACAGATACGCAGTATTTT
CATSTPGAGGNTDTQYF
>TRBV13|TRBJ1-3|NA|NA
TGTGCCAGCAGCCCTGTGGGGAGCCCGGCTGGAAACACCATATATTTT
CASSPVGSPAGNTIYF
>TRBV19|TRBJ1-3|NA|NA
TGTGCCAGTAGTCCAGGGGTAGCTGGAAACACCATATATTTT
CASSPGVAGNTIYF
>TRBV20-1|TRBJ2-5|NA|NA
TGCAGTGCTAACAGGCGCGAGACCCAGTACTTC
CSANRRETQYF
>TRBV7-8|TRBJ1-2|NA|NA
TGTGCCAGCAGCTTAAGCGTCCGCCCAGGGAACTATGGCTACACCTTC
CASSLSVRPGNYGYTF
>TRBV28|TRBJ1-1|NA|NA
TGCGCAGCAACCACGTCGGGGAAAAACACTGAAGCTTTCTTT
CAATTSGKNTEAFF
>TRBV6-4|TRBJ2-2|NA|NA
TGTGCCAGCAGTGGGGGCAACACCGGGGAGCTGTTTTTT
CASSGGNTGELFF
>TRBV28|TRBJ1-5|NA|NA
TGTGCCAGCAGCCCACCCGGGTGGAATCAGCCCCAGCATTTT
CASSPPGWNQPQHF
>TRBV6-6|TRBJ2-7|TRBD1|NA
TGTGCCAGCAACGATCCCCGGGACAGGGGGTATGACGAGCAGTACTTC
CASNDPRDRGYDEQYF
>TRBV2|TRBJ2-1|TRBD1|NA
TGTGCCAGCAGTGAAGCGTATTGGGGACAGATAGGAAATTACAATGAGCAGTTCTTC
CASSEAYWGQIGNYNEQFF